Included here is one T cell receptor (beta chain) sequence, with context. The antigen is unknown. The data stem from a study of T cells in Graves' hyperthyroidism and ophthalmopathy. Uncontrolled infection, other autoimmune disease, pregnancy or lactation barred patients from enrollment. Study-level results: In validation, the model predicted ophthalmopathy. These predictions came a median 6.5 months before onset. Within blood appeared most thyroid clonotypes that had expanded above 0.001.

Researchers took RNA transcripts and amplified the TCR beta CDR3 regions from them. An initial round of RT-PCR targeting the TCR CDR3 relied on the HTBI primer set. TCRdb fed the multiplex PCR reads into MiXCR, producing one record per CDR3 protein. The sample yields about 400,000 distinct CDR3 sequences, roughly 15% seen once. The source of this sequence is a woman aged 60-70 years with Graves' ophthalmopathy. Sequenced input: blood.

Here the CDR3 DNA reads TGTGCCAGCAGTCCCGGGACAGGACTTTACACCATATATTTT. Its translation is CASSPGTGLYTIYF. The rearrangement links TRBV12-3 or TRBV12-4 to TRBJ1-3; TRBD1 matches 8 bases. V was pared by 5 bases and J by 8 bases, with 8 bases of the junction left unmatched. The CDR3 is made up of 14 amino acids.